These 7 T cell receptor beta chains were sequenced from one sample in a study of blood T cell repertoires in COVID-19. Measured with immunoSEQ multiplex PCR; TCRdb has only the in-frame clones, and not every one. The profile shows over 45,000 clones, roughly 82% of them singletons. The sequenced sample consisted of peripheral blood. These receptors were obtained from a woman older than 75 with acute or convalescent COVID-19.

The CDR3 is CASSYSPTSGSDEQFF. In nucleotides, the CDR3 is TGTGCCAGCAGTTACTCACCGACTAGCGGGAGCGATGAGCAGTTCTTC. The rearrangement joins TRBV6-5 to TRBJ2-1, with 12 bases matching TRBD2. The CDR3 is 16 residues long. V lost 0 bases to trimming and J lost 8 bases; unmatched junction nucleotides: 5. Germline CDR1 and CDR2: MNHEY and SVGAGI.

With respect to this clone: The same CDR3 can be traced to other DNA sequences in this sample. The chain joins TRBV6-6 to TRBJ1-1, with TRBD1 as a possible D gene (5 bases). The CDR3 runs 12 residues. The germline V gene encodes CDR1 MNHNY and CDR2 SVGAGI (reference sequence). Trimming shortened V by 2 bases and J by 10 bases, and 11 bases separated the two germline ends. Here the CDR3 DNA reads TGTGCCAGCAGTTACCCCAGGGATGGAGCTTTCTTT. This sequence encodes CASSYPRDGAFF.

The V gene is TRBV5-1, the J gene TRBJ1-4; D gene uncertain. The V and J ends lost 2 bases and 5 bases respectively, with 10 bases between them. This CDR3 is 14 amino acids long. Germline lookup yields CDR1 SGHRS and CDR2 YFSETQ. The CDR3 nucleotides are TGCGCCAGCAGCTTCGGCGGCTCCAATGAAAAACTGTTTTTT. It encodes CASSFGGSNEKLFF.

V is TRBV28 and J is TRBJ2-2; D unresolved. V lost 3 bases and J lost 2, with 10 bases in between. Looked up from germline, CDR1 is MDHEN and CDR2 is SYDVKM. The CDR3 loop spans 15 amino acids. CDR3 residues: CASSFEARNTGELFF. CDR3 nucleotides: TGTGCCAGCAGTTTCGAGGCAAGAAACACCGGGGAGCTGTTTTTT. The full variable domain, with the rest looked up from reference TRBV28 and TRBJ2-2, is DVKVTQSSRYLVKRTGEKVFLECVQDMDHENMFWYRQDPGLGLRLIYFSYDVKMKEKGDIPEGYSVSREKKERFSLILESASTNQTSMYLCASSFEARNTGELFFGEGSRLTVL.

The CDR3 protein is CASANGETQYF. The CDR3 DNA is TGTGCCAGCGCTAATGGTGAGACCCAGTACTTC. The chain combines TRBV2 with TRBJ2-5; D gene uncertain. Trimming removed 8 bases from V and 5 bases from J, with 9 bases in between. Germline V lookup: CDR1 SNHLY, CDR2 FYNNEI. The CDR3 has 11 residues.

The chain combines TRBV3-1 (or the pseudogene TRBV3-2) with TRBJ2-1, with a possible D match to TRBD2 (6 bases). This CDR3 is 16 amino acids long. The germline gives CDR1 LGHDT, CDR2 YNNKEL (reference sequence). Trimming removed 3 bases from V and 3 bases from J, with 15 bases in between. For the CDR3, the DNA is TGTGCCAGCAGCCACCGGCGCGGGACCTACTACAATGAGCAGTTCTTC. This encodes CASSHRRGTYYNEQFF.

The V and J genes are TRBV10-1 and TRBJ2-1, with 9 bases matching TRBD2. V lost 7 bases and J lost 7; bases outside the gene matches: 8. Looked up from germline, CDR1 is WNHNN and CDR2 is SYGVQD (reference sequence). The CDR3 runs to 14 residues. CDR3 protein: CASNVGLARNEQFF. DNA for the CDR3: TGCGCCAGCAATGTCGGACTAGCGAGGAATGAGCAGTTCTTC.